A single T cell receptor beta chain is shown here with its context. Sample-barcoded 5' priming and a J-beta primer mix drove a second PCR of 7 to 11 cycles. A single record per CDR3 protein comes from TCRdb applying MiXCR to the 5' RACE reads. This sample has about 730,000 distinct CDR3 sequences, with approximately 39% found just once. The entry originates in a study of blood T cells in healthy people across ages. The CDR3 totals 18 residues. The V and J ends lost 4 bases and 4 bases, in that order; junction bases with no gene match: 13. Germline-derived CDR1 and CDR2 are SGHRS and YFSETQ. The V gene is TRBV5-1, the J gene TRBJ2-5; TRBD2 aligns across 13 bases. The clonotype comes from a woman aged 55-69 years in good health. Sequencing used blood. The CDR3 is CASSPNTGLAGEGETQYF. In DNA form, the CDR3 reads TGCGCCAGCAGCCCAAATACCGGACTAGCGGGAGAGGGAGAGACCCAGTACTTC.